The clone carrying this T cell receptor (beta chain) showed up just a few times. Its antigen is not known. Sort purity for all populations was recorded as exceeding 98%. This specimen comes from a study of beta chain features in type 1 diabetes. Regarding the study as a whole: Among all four CD4+ subsets, Type 1 diabetes patients had TCRB CDR3s that were moderately but significantly shorter. In these data, an HLA type influence on TCRB rearrangement remained unresolved.

Sequenced material consisted of expressed TCRB transcripts (all of the isolated RNA was reverse transcribed). Average reads for naive, central memory and regulatory T cell samples were about 3.57 million. TCRdb's copy holds only in-frame clones and misses some; the assay was immunoSEQ multiplex PCR. The repertoire holds some 44,000 clones, with roughly 70% as singletons. In germline, CDR1 is SEHNR, CDR2 FQNEAQ (reference sequence). The V and J ends lost 0 bases and 5 bases, in that order; junction bases with no gene match: 9. This CDR3 comprises 17 residues. Input material: Tregs from blood. The chain recombines TRBV7-9 with TRBJ2-5, with 10 bases aligning to TRBD2. The TCR comes from a woman aged 18-35 years with type 1 diabetes. CDR3 region: CASSLALSGGAAETQYF. The CDR3 coding sequence is TGTGCCAGCAGCTTAGCGCTAAGCGGGGGGGCCGCGGAGACCCAGTACTTC.